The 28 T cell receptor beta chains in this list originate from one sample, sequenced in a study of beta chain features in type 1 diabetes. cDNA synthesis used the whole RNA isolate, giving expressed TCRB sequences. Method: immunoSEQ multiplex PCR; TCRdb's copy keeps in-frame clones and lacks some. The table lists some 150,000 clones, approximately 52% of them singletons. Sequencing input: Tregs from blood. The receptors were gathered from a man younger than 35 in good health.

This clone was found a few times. Here the CDR3 reads CASRVGYTGELFF. As DNA, the CDR3 is TGTGCCAGCAGGGTCGGGTACACCGGGGAGCTGTTTTTT. The genes are TRBV6-1 and TRBJ2-2; no clear D. CDR3 length equals 13 residues. Trimming cost V 6 bases and J 3 bases, with 8 bases left between them. Germline V lookup: CDR1 MNHNS, CDR2 SASEGT.

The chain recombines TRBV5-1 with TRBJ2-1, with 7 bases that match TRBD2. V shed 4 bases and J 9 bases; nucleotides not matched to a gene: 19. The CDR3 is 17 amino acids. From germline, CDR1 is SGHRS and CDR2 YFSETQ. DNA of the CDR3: TGCGCCAGCAGCAAAGGCGTTCTGGGCGGGAGTCAGGTTGAGCAGTTCTTC. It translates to CASSKGVLGGSQVEQFF. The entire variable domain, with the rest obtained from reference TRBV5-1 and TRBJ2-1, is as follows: KAGVTQTPRYLIKTRGQQVTLSCSPISGHRSVSWYQQTPGQGLQFLFEYFSETQRNKGNFPGRFSGRQFSNSRSEMNVSTLELGDSALYLCASSKGVLGGSQVEQFFGPGTRLTVL.

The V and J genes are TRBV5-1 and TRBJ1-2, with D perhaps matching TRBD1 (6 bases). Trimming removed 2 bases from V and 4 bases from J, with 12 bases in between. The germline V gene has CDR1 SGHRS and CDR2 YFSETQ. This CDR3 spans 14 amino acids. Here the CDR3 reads CASSFNRVAYGYTF. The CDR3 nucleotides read TGCGCCAGCAGCTTCAACAGGGTCGCCTATGGCTACACCTTC.

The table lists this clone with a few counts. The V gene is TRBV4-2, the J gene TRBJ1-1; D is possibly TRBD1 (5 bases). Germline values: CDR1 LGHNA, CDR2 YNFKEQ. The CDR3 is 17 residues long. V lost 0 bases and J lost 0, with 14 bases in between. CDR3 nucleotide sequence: TGTGCCAGCAGCCAAGATTCCCCCTGGGGCATGAACACTGAAGCTTTCTTT. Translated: CASSQDSPWGMNTEAFF.

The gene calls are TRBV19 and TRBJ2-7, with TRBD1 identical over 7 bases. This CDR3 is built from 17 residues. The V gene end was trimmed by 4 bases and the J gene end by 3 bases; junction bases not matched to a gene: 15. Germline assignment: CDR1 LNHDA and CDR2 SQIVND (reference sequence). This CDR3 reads CASSRQADGTESYEQYF. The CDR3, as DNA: TGTGCCAGTAGTAGGCAAGCCGACGGGACAGAGAGCTACGAGCAGTACTTC.

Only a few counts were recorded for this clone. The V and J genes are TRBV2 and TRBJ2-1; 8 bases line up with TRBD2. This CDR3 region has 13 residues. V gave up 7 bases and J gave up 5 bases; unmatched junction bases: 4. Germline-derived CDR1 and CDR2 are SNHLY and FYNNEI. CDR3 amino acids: CASKLAEDNEQFF. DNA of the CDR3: TGTGCCAGCAAACTAGCGGAAGACAATGAGCAGTTCTTC.

In DNA form, the CDR3 reads TGCGCCAGCAGCTTGGGGGGAGGGTCCTACGAGCAGTACTTC. This translates into CASSLGGGSYEQYF. V is TRBV5-1 and J is TRBJ2-7; 7 bases map to TRBD2. The CDR3 length is 14 residues. Per germline, CDR1 SGHRS and CDR2 YFSETQ. V shed 0 bases and J 1 base; nucleotides not matched to a gene: 1.

The CDR3 DNA is TGTGCCAGCTCCGCGGGGGTTCACTATGGCTACACCTTC. Protein product: CASSAGVHYGYTF. V gene TRBV18 combines with J gene TRBJ1-2; TRBD1 might be the D (5 bases). The CDR3 is made up of 13 amino acids. CDR1 KGHSH and CDR2 LQKENI come from the germline V gene. V was pared by 6 bases and J by 3 bases, with 11 bases between. Combining the CDR3 with reference TRBV18 and TRBJ1-2 gives the whole variable domain NAGVMQNPRHLVRRRGQEARLRCSPMKGHSHVYWYRQLPEEGLKFMVYLQKENIIDESGMPKERFSAEFPKEGPSILRIQQVVRGDSAAYFCASSAGVHYGYTFGSGTRLTVV.

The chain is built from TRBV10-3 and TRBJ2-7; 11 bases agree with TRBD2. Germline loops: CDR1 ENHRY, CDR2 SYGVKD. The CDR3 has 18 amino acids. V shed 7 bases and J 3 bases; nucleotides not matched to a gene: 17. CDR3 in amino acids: CAITEGVLAGGPFYEQYF. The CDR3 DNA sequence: TGTGCCATCACCGAGGGTGTGCTAGCGGGAGGACCCTTCTACGAGCAGTACTTC.

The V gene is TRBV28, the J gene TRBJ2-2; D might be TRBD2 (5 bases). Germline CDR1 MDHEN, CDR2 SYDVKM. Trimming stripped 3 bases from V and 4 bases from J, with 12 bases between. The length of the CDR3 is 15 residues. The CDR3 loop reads CASSFWGEGTGELFF. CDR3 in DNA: TGTGCCAGCAGTTTTTGGGGAGAGGGCACCGGGGAGCTGTTTTTT.

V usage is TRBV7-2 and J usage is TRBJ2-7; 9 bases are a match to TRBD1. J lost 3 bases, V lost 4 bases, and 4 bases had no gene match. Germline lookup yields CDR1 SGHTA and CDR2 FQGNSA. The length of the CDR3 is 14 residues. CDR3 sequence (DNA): TGTGCCAGCAGCTATACGACAGGGGGCTACGAGCAGTACTTC. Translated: CASSYTTGGYEQYF.

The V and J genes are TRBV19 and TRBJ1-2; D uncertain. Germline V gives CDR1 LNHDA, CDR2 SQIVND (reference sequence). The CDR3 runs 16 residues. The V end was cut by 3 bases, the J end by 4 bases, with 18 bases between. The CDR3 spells CASSILGVIHLYGYTF. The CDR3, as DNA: TGTGCCAGTAGTATTTTAGGAGTGATCCACCTCTATGGCTACACCTTC. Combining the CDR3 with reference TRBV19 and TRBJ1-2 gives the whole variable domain DGGITQSPKYLFRKEGQNVTLSCEQNLNHDAMYWYRQDPGQGLRLIYYSQIVNDFQKGDIAEGYSVSREKKESFPLTVTSAQKNPTAFYLCASSILGVIHLYGYTFGSGTRLTVV.

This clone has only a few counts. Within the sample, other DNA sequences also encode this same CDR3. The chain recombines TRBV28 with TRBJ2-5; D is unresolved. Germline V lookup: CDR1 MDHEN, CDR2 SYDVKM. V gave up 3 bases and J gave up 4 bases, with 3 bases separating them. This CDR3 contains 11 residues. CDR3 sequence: CASSFRETQYF. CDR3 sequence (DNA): TGTGCCAGCAGTTTTCGAGAGACCCAGTACTTC.

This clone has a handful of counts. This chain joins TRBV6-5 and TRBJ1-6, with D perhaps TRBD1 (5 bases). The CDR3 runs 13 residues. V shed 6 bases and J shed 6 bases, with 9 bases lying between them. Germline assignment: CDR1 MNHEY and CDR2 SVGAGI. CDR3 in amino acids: CASRRDFNSPLHF. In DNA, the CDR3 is TGTGCCAGCAGACGGGACTTTAATTCACCCCTCCACTTT.

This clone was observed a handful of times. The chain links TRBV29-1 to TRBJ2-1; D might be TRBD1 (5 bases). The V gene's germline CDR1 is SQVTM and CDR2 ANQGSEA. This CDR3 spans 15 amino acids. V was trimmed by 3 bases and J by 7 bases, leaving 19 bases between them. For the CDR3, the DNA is TGCAGCGTTGATTCCAGGTTGACAGTCCTTAATGAGCAGTTCTTC. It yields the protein CSVDSRLTVLNEQFF.

CDR3 loop: CASSQALRQLAGVYYEQYF. CDR3 nucleotide sequence: TGCGCCAGCAGCCAAGCCCTACGTCAACTAGCGGGAGTGTACTACGAGCAGTACTTC. The chain combines TRBV4-3 with TRBJ2-5; 11 bases agree with TRBD2. The end of the DNA fits TRBJ2-7 better, so the J call may be wrong. Germline CDR1 reads LGHNA; CDR2 reads YSLEER. There are 19 residues in the CDR3.

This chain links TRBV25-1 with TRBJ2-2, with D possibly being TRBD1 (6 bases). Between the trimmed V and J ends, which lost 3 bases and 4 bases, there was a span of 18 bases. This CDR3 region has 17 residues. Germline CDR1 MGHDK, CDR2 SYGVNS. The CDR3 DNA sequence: TGTGCCAGCAGTGACCCGCAGGGTCAGGGGAGCACCGGGGAGCTGTTTTTT. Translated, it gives CASSDPQGQGSTGELFF.

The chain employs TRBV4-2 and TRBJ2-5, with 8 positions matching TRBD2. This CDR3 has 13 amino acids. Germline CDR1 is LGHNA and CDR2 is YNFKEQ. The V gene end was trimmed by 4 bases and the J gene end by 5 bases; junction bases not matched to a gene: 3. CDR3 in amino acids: CASSRGRSETQYF. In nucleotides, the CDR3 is TGTGCCAGCAGCCGCGGGAGGTCGGAGACCCAGTACTTC.

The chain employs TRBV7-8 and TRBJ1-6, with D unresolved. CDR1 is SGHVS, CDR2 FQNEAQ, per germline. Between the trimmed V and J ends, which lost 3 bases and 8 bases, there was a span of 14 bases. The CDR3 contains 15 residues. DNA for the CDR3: TGTGCCAGCAGCTTGACTAGGTTCGGCGATTCACCCCTCCACTTT. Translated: CASSLTRFGDSPLHF.

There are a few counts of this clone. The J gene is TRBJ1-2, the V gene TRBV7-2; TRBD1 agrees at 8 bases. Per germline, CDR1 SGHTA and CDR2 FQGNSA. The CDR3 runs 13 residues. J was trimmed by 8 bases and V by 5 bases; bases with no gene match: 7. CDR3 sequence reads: CASSNNRGNGYTF. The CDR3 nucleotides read TGTGCCAGCAGCAACAACAGGGGGAACGGCTACACCTTC.

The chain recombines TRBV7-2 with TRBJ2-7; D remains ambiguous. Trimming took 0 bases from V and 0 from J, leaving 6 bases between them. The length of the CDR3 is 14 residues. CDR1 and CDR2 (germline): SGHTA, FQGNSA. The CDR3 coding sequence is TGTGCCAGCAGCTTAGCACAGTACTCCTACGAGCAGTACTTC. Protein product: CASSLAQYSYEQYF.

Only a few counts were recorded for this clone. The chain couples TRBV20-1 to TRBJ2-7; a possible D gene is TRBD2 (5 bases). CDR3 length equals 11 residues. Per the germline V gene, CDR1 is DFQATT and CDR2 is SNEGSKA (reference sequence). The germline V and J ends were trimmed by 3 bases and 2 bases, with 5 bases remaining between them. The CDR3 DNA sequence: TGCAGTGCTAGCGGGACCTACGAGCAGTACTTC. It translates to CSASGTYEQYF.

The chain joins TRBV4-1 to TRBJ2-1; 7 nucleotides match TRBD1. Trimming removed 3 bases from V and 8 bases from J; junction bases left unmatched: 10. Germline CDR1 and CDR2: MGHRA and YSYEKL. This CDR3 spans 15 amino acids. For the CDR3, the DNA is TGCGCCAGCAGCCATCCCGGGACAGTGACCGATGAGCAGTTCTTC. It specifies CASSHPGTVTDEQFF.

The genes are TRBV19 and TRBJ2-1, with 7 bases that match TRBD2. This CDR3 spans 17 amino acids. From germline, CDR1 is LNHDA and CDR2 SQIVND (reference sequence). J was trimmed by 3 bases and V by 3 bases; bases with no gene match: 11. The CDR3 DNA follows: TGTGCCAGTAGTATGGTTGTTAGCGGGCATTACTACAATGAGCAGTTCTTC. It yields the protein CASSMVVSGHYYNEQFF.

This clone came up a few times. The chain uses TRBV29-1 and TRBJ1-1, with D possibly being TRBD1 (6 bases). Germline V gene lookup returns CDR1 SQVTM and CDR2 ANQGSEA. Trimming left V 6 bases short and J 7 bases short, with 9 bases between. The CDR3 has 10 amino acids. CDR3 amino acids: CSVMDSEAFF. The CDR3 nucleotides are TGCAGCGTCATGGACAGTGAAGCTTTCTTT.

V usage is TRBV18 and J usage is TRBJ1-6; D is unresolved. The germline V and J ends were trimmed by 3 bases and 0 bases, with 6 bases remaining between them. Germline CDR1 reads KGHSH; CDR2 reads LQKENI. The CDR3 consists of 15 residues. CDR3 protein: CASSPGSSYNSPLHF. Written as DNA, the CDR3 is TGTGCCAGCTCACCGGGGAGCTCCTATAATTCACCCCTCCACTTT.

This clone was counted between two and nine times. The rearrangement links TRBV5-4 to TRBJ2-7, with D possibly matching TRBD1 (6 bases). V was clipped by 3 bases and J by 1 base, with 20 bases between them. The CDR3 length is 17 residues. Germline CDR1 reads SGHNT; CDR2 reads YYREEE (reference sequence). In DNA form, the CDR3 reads TGTGCCAGCAGCTCTACCTTTGGACCAGGGGATTCCTACGAGCAGTACTTC. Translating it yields CASSSTFGPGDSYEQYF.

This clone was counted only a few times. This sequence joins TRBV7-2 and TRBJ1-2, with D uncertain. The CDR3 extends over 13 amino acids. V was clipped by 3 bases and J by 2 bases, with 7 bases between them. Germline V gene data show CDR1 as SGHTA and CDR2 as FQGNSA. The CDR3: CASSFEINYGYTF. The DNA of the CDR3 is TGTGCCAGCAGCTTCGAGATCAACTATGGCTACACCTTC.